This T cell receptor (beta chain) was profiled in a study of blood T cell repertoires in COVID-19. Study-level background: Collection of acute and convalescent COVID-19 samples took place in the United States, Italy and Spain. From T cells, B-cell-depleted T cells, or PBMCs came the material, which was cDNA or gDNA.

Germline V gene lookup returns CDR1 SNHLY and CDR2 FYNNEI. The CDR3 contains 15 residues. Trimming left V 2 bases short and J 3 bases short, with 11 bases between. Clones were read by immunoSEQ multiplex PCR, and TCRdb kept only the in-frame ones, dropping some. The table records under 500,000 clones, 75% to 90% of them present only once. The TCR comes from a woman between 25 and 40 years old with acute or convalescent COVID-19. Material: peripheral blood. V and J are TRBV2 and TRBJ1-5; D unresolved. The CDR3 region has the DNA TGTGCCAGCAGTGAATCGGGTGTGGTCAATCAGCCCCAGCATTTT. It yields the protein CASSESGVVNQPQHF.